The 3 T cell receptor beta chains in this list originate from one sample, sequenced in a study of cytomegalovirus exposure and HLA in healthy donors. A multiplex PCR was run with 60 Vbeta primers and 13 Jbeta primers. The protocol was immunoSEQ multiplex PCR, while the TCRdb copy is restricted to in-frame clones and leaves out a portion. The sample consists of roughly 120,000 clones, more than 80% of them appearing once. The sequencing input was PBMCs. Receptors originate from a male donor in good health and CMV-seronegative.

The chain has TRBV5-6 and TRBJ2-7, with 7 nucleotides matching TRBD1. The CDR3 runs 14 residues. The germline V gene has CDR1 SGHDT and CDR2 YYEEEE. V shed 3 bases, J shed 7 bases, and the junction held 10 bases outside the gene matches. CDR3 DNA: TGTGCCAGCAGCTCCGACAGGGCTCTAGGGGAGCAGTACTTC. Translated, it gives CASSSDRALGEQYF.

This chain joins TRBV29-1 and TRBJ2-7, with TRBD1 matching 7 bases. The CDR3 is 16 amino acids. Losses at the gene ends were 4 bases for V and 2 bases for J; bases not matched to a gene: 14. Germline V gene lookup returns CDR1 SQVTM and CDR2 ANQGSEA. DNA of the CDR3: TGCAGCGTTGCAGGGGGACATGGGGGAACAACCTACGAGCAGTACTTC. Translating gives CSVAGGHGGTTYEQYF.

The rearrangement joins TRBV5-4 to TRBJ2-3; 7 bases map to TRBD1. Germline values: CDR1 SGHNT, CDR2 YYREEE (reference sequence). The CDR3 contains 15 residues. J gave up 0 bases and V 0 bases, and 1 base lay outside the gene matches. The CDR3 here is CASSLAQGSTDTQYF. CDR3 sequence (DNA): TGTGCCAGCAGCTTGGCACAGGGGAGCACAGATACGCAGTATTTT.